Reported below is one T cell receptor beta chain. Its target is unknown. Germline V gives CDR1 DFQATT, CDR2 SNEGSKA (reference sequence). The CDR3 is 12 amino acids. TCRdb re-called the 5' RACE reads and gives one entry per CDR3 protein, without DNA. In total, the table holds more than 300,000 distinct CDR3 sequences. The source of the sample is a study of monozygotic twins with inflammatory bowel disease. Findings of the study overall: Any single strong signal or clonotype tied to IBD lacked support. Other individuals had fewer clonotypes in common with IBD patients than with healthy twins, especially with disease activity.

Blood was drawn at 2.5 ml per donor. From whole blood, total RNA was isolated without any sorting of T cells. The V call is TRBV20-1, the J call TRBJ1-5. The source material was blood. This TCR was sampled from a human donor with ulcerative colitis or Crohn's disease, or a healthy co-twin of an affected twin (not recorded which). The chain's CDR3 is CSASPAGRPQHF.